The text below deals with one T cell receptor (beta chain). This specimen comes from a study of shared clonotypes between healthy human individuals. Study information: CD4 naive and memory got three plates each, CD8 naive two, CD8 memory one.

The authors divided CD4+ cells into CD45RA+ naive and CD45RA-negative memory subsets. The germline V gene encodes CDR1 LNHDA and CDR2 SQIVND (reference sequence). This CDR3 has 13 residues. The V end was cut by 5 bases, the J end by 6 bases, with 11 bases between. Method: immunoSEQ multiplex PCR; TCRdb's copy keeps in-frame clones and lacks some. The sample includes 950,000 to 1,100,000 clones, approximately 70% of them seen just once. The V call is TRBV19, the J call TRBJ2-1; maybe TRBD2 (5 bases). What was sequenced was memory CD4+ T cells sorted from blood. The subset: CD45RA-negative fraction. The source of this sequence is a man younger than 35 in good health. For the CDR3, the DNA is TGTGCCAGTAGTCCGCGTGGGAGCAATGAGCAGTTCTTC. Its translation: CASSPRGSNEQFF.